This T cell receptor beta chain was identified during a study of blood T cell repertoires in COVID-19. Study-level background: Nucleic acid was either cDNA or gDNA, and it came from T cells, B-cell-depleted T cells, or PBMCs.

Original analysis: Reference gene primer amplification gave nucleated cell count estimates. Method: immunoSEQ multiplex PCR; TCRdb's copy keeps in-frame clones and lacks some. That table gives V, J and clone size, and the DNA gave D and trimming. The sample has about 120,000 clones; around four fifths are singletons. Germline CDR1 is MNHNY and CDR2 is SVGAGI (reference sequence). This CDR3 has 16 residues. Trimming removed 5 bases from V and 0 bases from J; junction bases left unmatched: 9. J is TRBJ1-2 and V is TRBV6-6; the match to TRBD1 covers 7 bases. The sequence came from a human donor in a cohort sampled during active COVID-19. Sequenced: peripheral blood. The CDR3 is CASSQGEGGPNYGYTF. The CDR3 DNA reads TGTGCCAGCAGTCAGGGGGAAGGGGGCCCTAACTATGGCTACACCTTC.